The source of this T cell receptor (beta chain) is a study of blood T cell repertoires in COVID-19. Study context: Samples came from the United States, Italy and Spain, spanning acute and convalescent COVID-19. T cells, B-cell-depleted T cells, or PBMCs provided the cDNA or gDNA that served as material.

The CDR3 is made up of 15 amino acids. Germline V gene lookup returns CDR1 MNHEY and CDR2 SVGEGT. The V gene lost 0 bases and the J gene lost 4 bases, with 13 bases spanning the gap. Per the authors' pipeline: Amplification of reference gene primers was used by the study to estimate nucleated cell counts. Libraries were prepared by immunoSEQ multiplex PCR; TCRdb keeps only in-frame clonotypes and omits some of them. The D gene and trimming were derived from the DNA, and the V and J assignments and clone size from that table. The sample has nearly 250,000 clones, 75% to 90% seen once. This receptor was obtained from a man aged 50-60 years who had been exposed to COVID-19. The V gene is TRBV6-2 or TRBV6-3, the J gene TRBJ2-7, with D maybe TRBD2 (5 bases). Material: PBMCs or T cells enriched from blood (not recorded which). CDR3 in amino acids: CASSYSPGISYEQYF. DNA for the CDR3: TGTGCCAGCAGTTACTCGCCGGGGATCTCATACGAGCAGTACTTC.